This note documents a single TCR beta chain sequence. This record belongs to a study of control samples from healthy donors and cancer patients. The assay was immunoSEQ multiplex PCR, and TCRdb's table has in-frame clones only and misses some. The table has about 120,000 clones, about 95% seen once; the top ten hold 3.6%. The CDR3 is 15 amino acids. Trimming cost V 3 bases and J 0 bases, with 12 bases left between them. The germline V gene encodes CDR1 KGHSH and CDR2 LQKENI. The receptor was isolated from a man aged 25-45 years in good health. The chain employs TRBV18 and TRBJ2-7, with D hard to call. The specimen was blood. The CDR3 DNA reads as TGTGCCAGCTCACCGGACGCTCCAAGCTCCTACGAGCAGTACTTC. This translates into CASSPDAPSSYEQYF.